Below are 25 T cell receptor beta chains sequenced from a single sample in a study of T cells in localized non-small cell lung cancer. Sequencing was performed with immunoSEQ multiplex PCR; in TCRdb, only in-frame clones are kept and a portion is missing. This table holds about 33,000 clones, almost 90% found once. Sequences were derived from peripheral blood, sampled before any cancer treatment. Receptors originate from a man aged 35-75 years with stage I lung adenocarcinoma.

The V call is TRBV5-1, the J call TRBJ1-1, with D tentatively TRBD1 (6 bases). This CDR3 is built from 16 residues. The V end was cut by 6 bases, the J end by 5 bases, with 23 bases between. The germline gives CDR1 SGHRS, CDR2 YFSETQ. The chain's CDR3 is CASKGGTGGGLTEAFF. Written as DNA, the CDR3 is TGCGCCAGCAAGGGGGGCACCGGGGGCGGCTTGACTGAAGCTTTCTTT. The full variable domain, in which reference TRBV5-1 and TRBJ1-1 provide the parts outside the CDR3, is KAGVTQTPRYLIKTRGQQVTLSCSPISGHRSVSWYQQTPGQGLQFLFEYFSETQRNKGNFPGRFSGRQFSNSRSEMNVSTLELGDSALYLCASKGGTGGGLTEAFFGQGTRLTVV.

The genes are TRBV7-8 and TRBJ2-1, with D unclear. Germline CDR1 reads SGHVS; CDR2 reads FQNEAQ. This CDR3 spans 15 amino acids. V was clipped by 5 bases and J by 0 bases, with 11 bases between them. The CDR3 DNA follows: TGTGCCAGCAGCCTCGTCAGTAACTCCTACAATGAGCAGTTCTTC. This codes for CASSLVSNSYNEQFF.

The rearrangement links TRBV9 to TRBJ2-5; D uncertain. Trimming cost V 0 bases and J 7 bases, with 10 bases left between them. Germline V gene sequence: CDR1 SGDLS, CDR2 YYNGEE. This CDR3 has 13 amino acids. The CDR3 DNA follows: TGTGCCAGCAGCGTAGCTGCTCGGGCGACCCAGTACTTC. This gives the protein CASSVAARATQYF.

V usage is TRBV2 and J usage is TRBJ1-2, with D unresolved. The germline CDR1 and CDR2 sequences are SNHLY and FYNNEI. The germline V and J ends were trimmed by 7 bases and 13 bases, with 16 bases remaining between them. CDR3 length: 11 residues. The CDR3 here is CASKFEEVITF. CDR3 coding DNA: TGTGCCAGCAAATTTGAGGAAGTCATCACCTTC.

A single count supports this clone. V and J are TRBV7-6 and TRBJ2-7, with D perhaps matching TRBD1 or TRBD2 (5 bases each). CDR3 length equals 15 residues. V lost 5 bases and J lost 2, with 16 bases in between. Germline V gene sequence: CDR1 SGHVS, CDR2 FNYEAQ. The DNA of the CDR3 is TGTGCCAGCAGCCTGGGACCGGGGCCAACCTACGAGCAGTACTTC. Protein sequence: CASSLGPGPTYEQYF.

This chain links TRBV10-3 with TRBJ1-2; a possible D gene is TRBD1 (6 bases). The V end lost 2 bases, the J end lost 7 bases, and 14 bases lay between the germline ends. CDR1 is ENHRY, CDR2 SYGVKD, per germline. The CDR3 extends over 14 amino acids. The CDR3 nucleotides read TGTGCCATCAGTGAGAGAGGGGGGAGATCTGGCTACACCTTC. Protein sequence: CAISERGGRSGYTF.

The chain links TRBV29-1 to TRBJ2-3; D may be TRBD1 or TRBD2 (5 bases each). Germline CDR1 reads SQVTM; CDR2 reads ANQGSEA. The CDR3 spans 11 residues. Deletions cut 6 bases from V and 6 bases from J, with 10 bases between. The CDR3 reads CSVGRVDTQYF. DNA for the CDR3: TGCAGCGTGGGGCGGGTGGATACGCAGTATTTT.

The chain has TRBV5-1 and TRBJ2-5; D assignment may be TRBD1 or TRBD2 (6 bases each). This CDR3 has 14 amino acids. CDR1 is SGHRS and CDR2 is YFSETQ in the germline V gene. Trimming cost V 3 bases and J 5 bases, with 14 bases left between them. The CDR3 loop is CASSWGAAMETQYF. As DNA, the CDR3 is TGCGCCAGCAGCTGGGGGGCCGCAATGGAGACCCAGTACTTC.

This clone has only a few counts. CDR3 sequence reads: CASSARTAETQYF. The CDR3 nucleotides are TGTGCCAGCAGCGCCAGGACAGCAGAGACCCAGTACTTC. This sequence joins TRBV9 and TRBJ2-5; TRBD1 is a possible D gene (6 bases). The germline V gene has CDR1 SGDLS and CDR2 YYNGEE. The V gene lost 3 bases and the J gene lost 4 bases, with 10 bases spanning the gap. The length of the CDR3 is 13 residues.

The chain uses TRBV11-2 and TRBJ2-7; tentatively, D is TRBD1 (7 bases). Trimming removed 7 bases from V and 2 bases from J, with 15 bases in between. Germline loops: CDR1 SGHAT, CDR2 FQNNGV. This CDR3 is 14 amino acids long. The CDR3 region is CASTTQGGPYEQYF. The CDR3 coding sequence is TGTGCCAGCACTACCCAGGGGGGTCCCTACGAGCAGTACTTC.

The chain links TRBV25-1 to TRBJ1-4; D is unresolved. This CDR3 contains 12 residues. Per germline, CDR1 MGHDK and CDR2 SYGVNS. V lost 8 bases and J 8 bases, leaving 12 bases between the germline ends. Here the CDR3 DNA reads TGTGCCAGCGGTAACCAGGCCGAAAAACTGTTTTTT. This gives the protein CASGNQAEKLFF.

The chain employs TRBV7-2 and TRBJ2-2, with 9 bases matching TRBD1. J was trimmed by 6 bases and V by 5 bases; bases with no gene match: 13. Germline CDR1 is SGHTA and CDR2 is FQGNSA. The CDR3 loop spans 17 amino acids. The CDR3 region has the DNA TGTGCCAGCAGCCTTCGCCCGGGACAGGGTCGATCCGGGGAGCTGTTTTTT. Residues: CASSLRPGQGRSGELFF. The complete variable domain, with remaining parts taken from reference TRBV7-2 and TRBJ2-2, reads GAGVSQSPSNKVTEKGKDVELRCDPISGHTALYWYRQSLGQGLEFLIYFQGNSAPDKSGLPSDRFSAERTGGSVSTLTIQRTQQEDSAVYLCASSLRPGQGRSGELFFGEGSRLTVL.

The rearrangement uses TRBV30 and TRBJ2-5; D is undetermined. The CDR3 length is 13 residues. The germline gives CDR1 GTSNPN, CDR2 SVGIG (reference sequence). The germline V and J ends were trimmed by 1 base and 5 bases, with 11 bases remaining between them. CDR3 region: CAWSGSTQETQYF. The CDR3 DNA is TGTGCCTGGAGTGGGAGCACTCAGGAGACCCAGTACTTC.

This chain connects TRBV2 to TRBJ1-1; perhaps TRBD1 as D (6 bases). This CDR3 contains 11 residues. Trimming stripped 5 bases from V and 11 bases from J, with 12 bases between. The V gene's germline CDR1 is SNHLY and CDR2 FYNNEI. CDR3 in DNA: TGTGCCAGCAGTTTCGACAGGTTGGCTTTCTTT. It specifies CASSFDRLAFF.

The CDR3 region is CASSLDVNTGELFF. The CDR3 DNA sequence: TGCGCCAGCAGCTTGGATGTGAACACCGGGGAGCTGTTTTTT. This chain connects TRBV5-1 to TRBJ2-2; D is ambiguous. The length of the CDR3 is 14 residues. Trimming took off 0 bases at V and 1 base at J, with 4 bases between the two ends. The germline V gene has CDR1 SGHRS and CDR2 YFSETQ. Based on the CDR3 plus reference TRBV5-1 and TRBJ2-2, the full variable domain is KAGVTQTPRYLIKTRGQQVTLSCSPISGHRSVSWYQQTPGQGLQFLFEYFSETQRNKGNFPGRFSGRQFSNSRSEMNVSTLELGDSALYLCASSLDVNTGELFFGEGSRLTVL.

This clone was observed a single time. The CDR3 protein is CASSGDRGNSPLHF. CDR3 DNA: TGTGCCAGCAGCGGGGACAGGGGTAATTCACCCCTCCACTTT. The chain couples TRBV7-2 to TRBJ1-6; 10 positions match TRBD1. Looked up from germline, CDR1 is SGHTA and CDR2 is FQGNSA. The CDR3 is 14 amino acids. J gave up 6 bases and V 5 bases, and 1 base lay outside the gene matches.

The V gene is TRBV2, the J gene TRBJ1-5; D possibly corresponds to TRBD1 (6 bases). Germline CDR1 is SNHLY and CDR2 is FYNNEI. The CDR3 is 14 amino acids. Trimming removed 7 bases from V and 5 bases from J, with 15 bases in between. The CDR3 nucleotides read TGTGCCAGCACCCGGGACACAGAAGATCAGCCCCAGCATTTT. Its translation is CASTRDTEDQPQHF.

The CDR3 region is CASSLGPSLGTDTQYF. The CDR3 region has the DNA TGTGCCAGCAGCTTAGGTCCTTCCCTGGGCACAGATACGCAGTATTTT. The gene calls are TRBV7-9 and TRBJ2-3, with unresolved D. Trimming took 1 base from V and 1 from J, leaving 12 bases between them. CDR3 length equals 16 residues. The germline CDR1 and CDR2 sequences are SEHNR and FQNEAQ (reference sequence).

The V call is TRBV6-6, the J call TRBJ1-2; D is ambiguous. Looked up from germline, CDR1 is MNHNY and CDR2 is SVGAGI (reference sequence). Between the trimmed V and J ends, which lost 7 bases and 7 bases, there was a span of 13 bases. The CDR3 length is 12 residues. CDR3 region: CASIGFLGGYTF. CDR3 nucleotide sequence: TGTGCCAGCATAGGGTTTCTTGGTGGCTACACCTTC.

The CDR3 loop is CASSQGENTEAFF. In DNA, the CDR3 is TGTGCCAGCAGCCAAGGGGAAAACACTGAAGCTTTCTTT. The rearrangement joins TRBV4-2 to TRBJ1-1; D gene unclear. Germline V CDR1 and CDR2: LGHNA, YNFKEQ. The V end was cut by 1 base, the J end by 2 bases, with 5 bases between. The CDR3 runs to 13 residues.

The genes are TRBV27 and TRBJ1-5, with 10 bases fitting TRBD1. Germline CDR1 and CDR2: MNHEY and SMNVEV (reference sequence). The V and J ends lost 3 bases and 7 bases, in that order; junction bases with no gene match: 6. The CDR3 is made up of 15 amino acids. This CDR3 reads CASSLSTGGLQPQHF. Here the CDR3 DNA reads TGTGCCAGCAGTTTGTCGACAGGGGGCTTACAGCCCCAGCATTTT.

The chain uses TRBV6-1 and TRBJ2-3; the D gene is possibly TRBD1 (6 bases). Per germline, CDR1 MNHNS and CDR2 SASEGT. V lost 7 bases, J lost 4 bases, and 12 bases lay in between. The CDR3 sequence is 13 residues long. The CDR3 DNA is TGTGCCAGCACCCGGACAGTTGCAGATACGCAGTATTTT. Protein sequence: CASTRTVADTQYF.

The chain has TRBV29-1 and TRBJ1-2; D remains ambiguous. The V gene lost 4 bases and the J gene lost 4 bases, with 13 bases spanning the gap. The CDR3 extends over 13 amino acids. The germline V gene has CDR1 SQVTM and CDR2 ANQGSEA. The CDR3: CSVVGLFSYGYTF. The CDR3 nucleotides read TGCAGCGTTGTGGGTTTATTCAGCTATGGCTACACCTTC.

In DNA form, the CDR3 reads TGTGCCAGCAGTGAAGTACAGTACTATGGCTACACCTTC. Its translation: CASSEVQYYGYTF. The rearrangement uses TRBV2 and TRBJ1-2; D remains unclear. V was shortened by 1 base and J by 3 bases, with 6 bases between the two germline ends. In germline, CDR1 is SNHLY, CDR2 FYNNEI. The CDR3 length is 13 residues.

A single count supports this clone. The chain links TRBV6-5 to TRBJ2-5; the D is unclear. Germline CDR1 is MNHEY and CDR2 is SVGAGI. CDR3 length: 11 residues. Trimming removed 3 bases from V and 4 bases from J, with 3 bases in between. DNA for the CDR3: TGTGCCAGCAGTTATCGAGAGACCCAGTACTTC. Translated: CASSYRETQYF.